Sequencing of this T cell receptor (beta chain) was carried out in a study of control samples from healthy donors and cancer patients. Data came from immunoSEQ multiplex PCR; TCRdb stores just in-frame clones and leaves some out. The sample has 55,000 to 85,000 clones, 85% to 90% seen once. V dropped 7 bases and J dropped 0 bases, with 9 bases sitting between them. The germline V gene encodes CDR1 SNHLY and CDR2 FYNNEI. There are 13 residues in the CDR3. Input material: PBMCs. This TCR came from a man aged 55 to 69 with lung cancer. The chain carries TRBV2 and TRBJ1-1; no clear D gene. The CDR3 DNA reads as TGTGCCAGCATTTTGAAATTGAACACTGAAGCTTTCTTT. This sequence encodes CASILKLNTEAFF.